The present T cell receptor (beta chain) was sequenced within a study of T-cell memory formation after mild COVID-19. V lost 9 bases and J lost 6, with 14 bases in between. CDR1 is LGHDT and CDR2 is YNNKEL in the germline V gene (reference sequence). CDR3 length equals 13 residues. With constant-segment primers, 5'RACE yielded cDNA libraries of TCR alpha and TCR beta that carried sample barcodes and UMIs. TCRdb analysed the 5' RACE reads with MiXCR anew, one entry per CDR3 protein. The sample contains 530,000 or so distinct CDR3 sequences, 15% to 20% of which appear only once. This chain connects TRBV3-1 to TRBJ2-2; D remains ambiguous. Material: PBMCs or a T cell subset sorted from them (not recorded which). This clonotype was obtained from an adult woman who had mild COVID-19 (a few samples of this study predate the infection). Cell type and time point are not known. The DNA of the CDR3 is TGTGCCAGTTGCCCTGGCGGCGCCGGGGAGCTGTTTTTT. Residues: CASCPGGAGELFF.